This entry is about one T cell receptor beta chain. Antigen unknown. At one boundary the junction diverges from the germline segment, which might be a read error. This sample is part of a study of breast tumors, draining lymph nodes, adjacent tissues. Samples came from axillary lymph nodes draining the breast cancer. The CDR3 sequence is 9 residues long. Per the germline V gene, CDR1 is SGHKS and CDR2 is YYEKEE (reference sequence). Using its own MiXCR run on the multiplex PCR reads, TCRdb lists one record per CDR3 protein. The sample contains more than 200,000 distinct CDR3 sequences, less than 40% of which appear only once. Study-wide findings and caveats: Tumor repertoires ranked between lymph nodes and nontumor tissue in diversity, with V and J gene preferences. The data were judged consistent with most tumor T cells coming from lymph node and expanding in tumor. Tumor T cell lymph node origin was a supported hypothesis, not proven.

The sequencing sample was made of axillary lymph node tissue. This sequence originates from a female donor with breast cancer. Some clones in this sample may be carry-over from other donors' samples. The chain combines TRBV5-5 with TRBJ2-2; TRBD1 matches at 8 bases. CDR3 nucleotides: TGTGCCAGCAGCCAGGGACAGGAGTTT. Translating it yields CASSQGQEF.